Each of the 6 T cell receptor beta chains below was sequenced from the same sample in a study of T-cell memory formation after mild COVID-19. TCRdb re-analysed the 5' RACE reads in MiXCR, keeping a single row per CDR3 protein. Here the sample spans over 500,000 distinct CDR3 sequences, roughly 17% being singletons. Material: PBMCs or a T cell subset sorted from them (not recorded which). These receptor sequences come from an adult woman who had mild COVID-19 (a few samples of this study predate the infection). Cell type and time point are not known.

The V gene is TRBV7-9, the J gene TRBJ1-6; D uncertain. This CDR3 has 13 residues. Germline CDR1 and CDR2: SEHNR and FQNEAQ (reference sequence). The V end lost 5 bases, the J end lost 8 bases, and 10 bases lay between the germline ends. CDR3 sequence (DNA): TGTGCCAGCAGCCCCGGACGGGATTCACCCCTCCACTTT. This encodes CASSPGRDSPLHF.

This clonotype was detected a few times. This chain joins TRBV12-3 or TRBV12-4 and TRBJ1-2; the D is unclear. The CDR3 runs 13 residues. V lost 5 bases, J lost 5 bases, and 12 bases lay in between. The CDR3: CASSPTRGYGYTF. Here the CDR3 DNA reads TGTGCCAGCAGTCCTACCCGGGGTTATGGCTACACCTTC.

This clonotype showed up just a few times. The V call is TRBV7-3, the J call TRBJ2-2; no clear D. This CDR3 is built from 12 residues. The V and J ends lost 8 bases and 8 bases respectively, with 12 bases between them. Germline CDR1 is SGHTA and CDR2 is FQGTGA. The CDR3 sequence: CASGDLPGELFF. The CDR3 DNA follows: TGTGCCAGCGGAGATCTTCCGGGGGAGCTGTTTTTT.

CDR3 DNA: TGTGCCAGCAGCTTATACCCTGGGACAGGGGTGTTCGGCATTCAGTACTTC. Residues: CASSLYPGTGVFGIQYF. This chain uses TRBV7-8 with TRBJ2-4; 10 nucleotides line up with TRBD1. Germline V CDR1 and CDR2: SGHVS, FQNEAQ. This CDR3 spans 17 amino acids. V shed 2 bases and J 9 bases; nucleotides not matched to a gene: 13.

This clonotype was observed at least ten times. CDR3 in DNA: TGTGCCAGCAGCTTTACAGGGGTTACCAGAGAGACCCAGTACTTC. As protein: CASSFTGVTRETQYF. This chain joins TRBV7-8 and TRBJ2-5; 7 bases fit TRBD1. CDR3 length: 15 amino acids. V gave up 3 bases and J gave up 4 bases; unmatched junction bases: 8. CDR1 is SGHVS and CDR2 is FQNEAQ in the germline V gene.

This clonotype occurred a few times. In DNA, the CDR3 is TGTGCCAGCAGTTACAACTCACCTGGGGCGGGAGCCTACAATGAGCAGTTCTTC. Its translation: CASSYNSPGAGAYNEQFF. This chain joins TRBV6-5 and TRBJ2-1; TRBD2 matches 7 bases. After removal of 2 bases from V and 2 bases from J, the junction contained 12 bases not matched to a gene. Germline CDR1 reads MNHEY; CDR2 reads SVGAGI. The CDR3 is made up of 18 amino acids.